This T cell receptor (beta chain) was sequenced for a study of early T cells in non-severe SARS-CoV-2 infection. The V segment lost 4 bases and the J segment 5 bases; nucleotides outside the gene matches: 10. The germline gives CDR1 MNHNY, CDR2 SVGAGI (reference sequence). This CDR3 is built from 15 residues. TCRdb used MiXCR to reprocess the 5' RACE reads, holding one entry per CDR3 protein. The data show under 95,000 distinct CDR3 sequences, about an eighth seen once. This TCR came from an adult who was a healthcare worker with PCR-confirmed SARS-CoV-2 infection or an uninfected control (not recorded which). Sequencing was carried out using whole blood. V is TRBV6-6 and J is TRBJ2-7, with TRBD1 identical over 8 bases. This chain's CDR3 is CASSWPGQVKDEQYF. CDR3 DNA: TGTGCCAGCAGTTGGCCGGGACAGGTAAAGGACGAGCAGTACTTC.